These T cell receptor beta chains were read from a single sample in a study of T cells in localized non-small cell lung cancer. TCRdb's table, derived via immunoSEQ multiplex PCR, lists solely in-frame clones and lacks some. The top ten hold approximately 2.5% of the sample, which has around 41,000 clones, around nine tenths seen once. The sample here was peripheral blood, taken before any cancer treatment. The receptors originated from a female donor older than 55 with stage I squamous cell lung carcinoma. Both conserved end residues are part of each CDR3. The D gene is left open where the match is weak. Some rows mark clone size as missing; the rest say once, few, many or name a class of expanded clone.

18	-	TRBV5-1	-	TRBJ1-5	TGCGCCAGCCCGTTGACAGCTCTACTCGGCCCAAGCAATCAGCCCCAGCATTTT	CASPLTALLGPSNQPQHF
15	TRBD2	TRBV9	-	TRBJ2-3	TGTGCCAGCAGCGTAGCTGGGACTAGCGCAGATACGCAGTATTTT	CASSVAGTSADTQYF
15	TRBD2	TRBV2	-	TRBJ2-3	TGTGCCAGCAGTCCGGCGAGCGGGAACGCAGATACGCAGTATTTT	CASSPASGNADTQYF
17	-	TRBV11-2	-	TRBJ2-3	TGTGCCAGCACCTTCTTCGAGGGTGCGGGATTAGGAGATACGCAGTATTTT	CASTFFEGAGLGDTQYF
16	TRBD1	TRBV11-3	once	TRBJ2-1	TGTGCCAGCAGCTCTCCGCCGGGACAGGGGGAGAATGAGCAGTTCTTC	CASSSPPGQGENEQFF
16	TRBD2	TRBV7-6	once	TRBJ2-3	TGTGCCAGCAGCTTAGAAGGGGCGGGAGTAGTAGATACGCAGTATTTT	CASSLEGAGVVDTQYF
18	TRBD1	TRBV4-2	-	TRBJ1-3	TGTGCCAGCAGCCAAGGTAGGGACAGCCCTTTCTCTGGAAACACCATATATTTT	CASSQGRDSPFSGNTIYF
15	-	TRBV4-2	-	TRBJ2-5	TGTGCCAGCAGCCAAGATCCGGGACTTCAAGAGACCCAGTACTTC	CASSQDPGLQETQYF
15	-	TRBV4-3	-	TRBJ1-2	TGCGCCAGCAGCCAAGAAGTGGCGGTAAACTATGGCTACACCTTC	CASSQEVAVNYGYTF
22	TRBD2	TRBV4-1	-	TRBJ2-2	TGCGCCAGCAGCCAAGATCCCCGGGGACTAGCGGGAGGCCTCACGAACACCGGGGAGCTGTTTTTT	CASSQDPRGLAGGLTNTGELFF
15	TRBD2	TRBV7-7	-	TRBJ2-1	TGTGCTAGCAGCCTAATAGCGGGGGTTGGGAGTGAGCAGTTCTTC	CASSLIAGVGSEQFF
15	TRBD1	TRBV5-1	-	TRBJ1-4	TGCGCCAGCAGCCCCCGGGACAGGGTGTCGGAAAAACTGTTTTTT	CASSPRDRVSEKLFF
17	TRBD2	TRBV19	-	TRBJ2-3	TGTGCCAGTAGTATGGGACTAGCGGGAGTCCTAACAGATACGCAGTATTTT	CASSMGLAGVLTDTQYF
14	-	TRBV5-5	-	TRBJ1-2	TGTGCCAGCAGCTTGGCCCCGGGGGATGGTGGCTACACCTTC	CASSLAPGDGGYTF
16	TRBD2	TRBV5-1	-	TRBJ2-1	TGCGCCAGCAGGCTAGCGGGAACTAGCTCCTACAATGAGCAGTTCTTC	CASRLAGTSSYNEQFF
15	TRBD2	TRBV7-2	-	TRBJ2-7	TGTGCCAGCAGCGTGGGGGGGGAGAGACGCGGCGAGCAGTACTTC	CASSVGGERRGEQYF
14	-	TRBV6-5	once	TRBJ2-2	TGTGCCAGCAGTCACTACAGGGAGGCCGGGGAGCTGTTTTTT	CASSHYREAGELFF
16	TRBD2	TRBV30	-	TRBJ2-1	TGTGCCTGGAGTAGGCCGGGAGGTGCCTCCTACAATGAGCAGTTCTTC	CAWSRPGGASYNEQFF
13	-	TRBV4-2	-	TRBJ2-3	TGTGCCAGCAGCGATTCTAGCACAGATACGCAGTATTTT	CASSDSSTDTQYF
17	TRBD2	TRBV18	-	TRBJ2-6	TGTGCCAGCTCACCTCAAGGCCGGGGGGCTGGGGCCAACGTCCTGACTTTC	CASSPQGRGAGANVLTF
14	-	TRBV30	-	TRBJ2-5	TGTGCCTGGAGTGTACCGGCGAGGTGGGAGACCCAGTACTTC	CAWSVPARWETQYF
15	-	TRBV7-2	-	TRBJ2-5	TGTGCCAGCAGCTTATGGTCAGGGGGAGGGGAGACCCAGTACTTC	CASSLWSGGGETQYF
18	TRBD2	TRBV9	-	TRBJ2-2	TGTGCCAGCAGCGCTCTAGCGGGAGGGCCATTGAACACCGGGGAGCTGTTTTTT	CASSALAGGPLNTGELFF
13	-	TRBV6-6	-	TRBJ1-2	TGTGCCAGCAGTTACATGACAGAAAATGGCTACACCTTC	CASSYMTENGYTF
15	-	TRBV11-3	-	TRBJ2-3	TGTGCCAGCAGCCCCGGGGGCAGGGGAGCAGATACGCAGTATTTT	CASSPGGRGADTQYF
19	TRBD2	TRBV7-7	-	TRBJ2-1	TGTGCCAGCAGCTATCATTCCGGGACTAGCGGCAGCTCCTACAATGAGCAGTTCTTC	CASSYHSGTSGSSYNEQFF